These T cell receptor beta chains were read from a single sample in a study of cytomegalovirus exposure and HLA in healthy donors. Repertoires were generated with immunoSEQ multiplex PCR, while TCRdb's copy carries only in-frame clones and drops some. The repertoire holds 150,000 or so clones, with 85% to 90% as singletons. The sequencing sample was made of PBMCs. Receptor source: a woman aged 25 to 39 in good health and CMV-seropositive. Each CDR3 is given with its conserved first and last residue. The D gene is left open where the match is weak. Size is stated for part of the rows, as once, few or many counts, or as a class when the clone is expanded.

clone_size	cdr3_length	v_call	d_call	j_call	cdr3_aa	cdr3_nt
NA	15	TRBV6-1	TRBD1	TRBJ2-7	CASRVGQGVVYEQYF	TGTGCCAGCAGGGTTGGACAGGGGGTAGTCTACGAGCAGTACTTC
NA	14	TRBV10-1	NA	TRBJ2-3	CASSGQGLTDTQYF	TGCGCCAGCAGTGGGCAGGGGCTAACAGATACGCAGTATTTT
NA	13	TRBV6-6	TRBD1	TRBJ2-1	CASRTGGYNEQFF	TGTGCCAGTAGGACAGGGGGATACAATGAGCAGTTCTTC
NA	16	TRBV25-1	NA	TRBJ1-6	CASIGLSGGEGSPLHF	TGTGCCAGCATAGGCCTCTCGGGGGGAGAGGGTTCACCCCTCCACTTT
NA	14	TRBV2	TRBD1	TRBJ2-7	CASNEGTGTFKQYF	TGTGCCAGCAACGAGGGGACAGGGACTTTTAAGCAGTACTTC
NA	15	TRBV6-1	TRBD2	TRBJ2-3	CASSELAGFTDTQYF	TGTGCCAGCAGTGAACTAGCGGGATTCACAGATACGCAGTATTTT
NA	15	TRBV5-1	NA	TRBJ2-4	CASSQQAGLKNIQYF	TGCGCCAGCAGCCAGCAGGCGGGCCTCAAAAACATTCAGTACTTC
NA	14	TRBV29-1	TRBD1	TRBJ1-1	CSADRGTGNTEAFF	TGCAGCGCAGACAGGGGGACGGGGAACACTGAAGCTTTCTTT
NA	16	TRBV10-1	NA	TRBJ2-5	CASSESNYPGRETQYF	TGCGCCAGCAGTGAGTCGAACTACCCTGGCCGAGAGACCCAGTACTTC
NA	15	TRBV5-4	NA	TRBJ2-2	CASSLGAVDTGELFF	TGTGCCAGCAGCCTAGGGGCTGTGGACACCGGGGAGCTGTTTTTT
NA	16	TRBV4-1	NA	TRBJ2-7	CASSQVWGRLNEEQYF	TGCGCCAGCAGCCAAGTATGGGGGAGGCTAAACGAGGAGCAGTACTTC
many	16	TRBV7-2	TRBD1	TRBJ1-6	CASSSRTGPYNSPLHF	TGTGCCAGCAGCTCCCGGACAGGACCCTATAATTCACCCCTCCACTTT
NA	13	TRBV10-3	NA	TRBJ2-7	CARDRDKFDEQYF	TGTGCCAGGGACCGGGACAAGTTCGACGAGCAGTACTTC
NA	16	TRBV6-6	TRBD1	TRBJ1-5	CASSRRQGGGNQPQHF	TGTGCCAGCAGCCGACGACAGGGTGGCGGCAATCAGCCCCAGCATTTT
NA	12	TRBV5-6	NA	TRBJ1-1	CASSPGTLGAFF	TGTGCCAGCAGCCCGGGGACTCTAGGGGCTTTCTTT
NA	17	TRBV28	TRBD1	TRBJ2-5	CASSRGRTGAPQETQYF	TGTGCCAGCAGTCGGGGGAGGACAGGGGCGCCCCAAGAGACCCAGTACTTC
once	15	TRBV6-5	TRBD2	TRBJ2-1	CASRKTSGSRNEQFF	TGTGCCAGCAGGAAGACTAGCGGGAGTCGGAATGAGCAGTTCTTC
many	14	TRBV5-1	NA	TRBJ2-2	CASSSGLYTGELFF	TGCGCCAGCAGCTCAGGACTATACACCGGGGAGCTGTTTTTT
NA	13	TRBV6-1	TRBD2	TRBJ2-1	CASRLAGGPEQFF	TGTGCCAGCCGACTAGCGGGAGGGCCTGAGCAGTTCTTC
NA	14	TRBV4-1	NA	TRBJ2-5	CASSARDGQETQYF	TGCGCCAGCAGCGCTCGGGATGGCCAAGAGACCCAGTACTTC
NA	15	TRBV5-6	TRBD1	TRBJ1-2	CASSNAGQGGNGYTF	TGTGCCAGCAGCAATGCGGGACAGGGGGGCAATGGCTACACCTTC
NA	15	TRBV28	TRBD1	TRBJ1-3	CASEPGGNSGNTIYF	TGTGCCAGCGAACCAGGGGGGAACTCTGGAAACACCATATATTTT
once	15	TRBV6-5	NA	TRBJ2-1	CASSYSPDSGNEQFF	TGTGCCAGCAGTTACTCCCCGGATTCGGGGAATGAGCAGTTCTTC
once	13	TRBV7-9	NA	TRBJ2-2	CASSLQDTGELFF	TGTGCCAGCAGCCTTCAGGACACCGGGGAGCTGTTTTTT
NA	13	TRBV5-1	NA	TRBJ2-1	CASSRVGDNEQFF	TGCGCCAGCAGCCGGGTCGGGGACAATGAGCAGTTCTTC
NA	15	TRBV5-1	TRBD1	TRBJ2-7	CASSMTGTGSYEQYF	TGCGCCAGCAGCATGACCGGGACAGGGTCCTACGAGCAGTACTTC
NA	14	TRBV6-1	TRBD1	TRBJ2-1	CASSEQGSRNEQFF	TGTGCCAGCAGCGAACAGGGGTCTCGCAATGAGCAGTTCTTC
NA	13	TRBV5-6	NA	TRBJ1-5	CASSLAGNQPQHF	TGTGCCAGCAGCTTGGCCGGCAATCAGCCCCAGCATTTT
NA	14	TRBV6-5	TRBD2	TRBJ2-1	CASSYSGGVNEQFF	TGTGCCAGCAGTTACAGCGGGGGGGTTAATGAGCAGTTCTTC
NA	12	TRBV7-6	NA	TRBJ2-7	CASSQQGPEQYF	TGTGCCAGCAGCCAACAGGGTCCCGAGCAGTACTTC
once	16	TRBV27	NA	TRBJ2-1	CASSLSSGASYNEQFF	TGTGCCAGCAGTTTATCATCAGGGGCTTCCTACAATGAGCAGTTCTTC
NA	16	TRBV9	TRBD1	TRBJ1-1	CASSGPPGQPNTEAFF	TGTGCCAGCAGCGGGCCTCCGGGACAGCCGAACACTGAAGCTTTCTTT
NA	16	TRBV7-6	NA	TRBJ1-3	CASSFQTPNSGNTIYF	TGTGCCAGCAGCTTCCAGACACCTAACTCTGGAAACACCATATATTTT
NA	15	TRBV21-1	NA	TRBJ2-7	CASSKKGQGYYEQYF	TGTGCCAGCAGCAAAAAAGGACAGGGGTACTACGAGCAGTACTTC
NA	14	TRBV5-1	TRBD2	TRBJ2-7	CASSLGPSGSEQYF	TGCGCCAGCAGCTTGGGCCCTAGCGGGAGTGAGCAGTACTTC
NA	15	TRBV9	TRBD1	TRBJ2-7	CASSATGSPGWEQYF	TGTGCCAGCAGCGCGACAGGGTCCCCGGGTTGGGAGCAGTACTTC
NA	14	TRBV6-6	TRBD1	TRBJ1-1	CASTRTGANTEAFF	TGTGCCAGCACCCGGACAGGGGCGAACACTGAAGCTTTCTTT
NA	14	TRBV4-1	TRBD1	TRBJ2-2	CASRRTGGTGELFF	TGCGCCAGCAGACGGACAGGGGGAACCGGGGAGCTGTTTTTT
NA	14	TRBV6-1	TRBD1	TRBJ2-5	CASREQGRLETQYF	TGTGCCAGCAGGGAACAGGGGCGGTTGGAGACCCAGTACTTC
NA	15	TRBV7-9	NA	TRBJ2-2	CASSLSSVNTGELFF	TGTGCCAGCAGCTTATCTAGCGTGAACACCGGGGAGCTGTTTTTT
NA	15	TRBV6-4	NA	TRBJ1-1	CASSRDRTGNTEAFF	TGTGCCAGCAGTCGTGATAGAACAGGCAACACTGAAGCTTTCTTT
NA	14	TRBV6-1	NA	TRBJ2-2	CASRGAVNTGELFF	TGTGCCAGCCGGGGAGCGGTGAACACCGGGGAGCTGTTTTTT
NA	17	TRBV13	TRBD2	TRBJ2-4	CASSSRLAGVAKNIQYF	TGTGCCAGCAGCTCCAGACTAGCGGGAGTAGCCAAAAACATTCAGTACTTC
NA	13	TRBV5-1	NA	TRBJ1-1	CASSRSLNTEAFF	TGCGCCAGCAGCCGAAGCCTCAACACTGAAGCTTTCTTT
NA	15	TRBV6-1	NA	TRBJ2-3	CAASKRQASTDTQYF	TGTGCCGCCTCCAAACGACAGGCTAGCACAGATACGCAGTATTTT
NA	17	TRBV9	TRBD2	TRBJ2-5	CASSVEGLAGAGETQYF	TGTGCCAGCAGCGTAGAGGGACTAGCGGGAGCGGGAGAGACCCAGTACTTC
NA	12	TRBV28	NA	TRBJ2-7	CASQDNFYEQYF	TGTGCCTCTCAGGACAACTTCTACGAGCAGTACTTC
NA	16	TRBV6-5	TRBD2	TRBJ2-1	CASSYSPSGSYNEQFF	TGTGCCAGCAGTTACTCGCCTAGCGGGAGCTACAATGAGCAGTTCTTC
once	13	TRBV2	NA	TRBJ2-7	CATRGTRENEQYF	TGTGCCACGCGGGGAACTCGGGAGAACGAGCAGTACTTC